These 30 T cell receptor beta chains were all obtained from the same sample, sequenced in a study of beta chain features in type 1 diabetes. Findings of the study overall: Moderately but significantly shorter TCRB CDR3s were found in Type 1 diabetes patients in all four CD4+ subsets.

These TCRs' antigens remain unknown. Investigators reverse transcribed all isolated RNA, so they sequenced expressed TCRB transcripts. The data were produced by immunoSEQ multiplex PCR, yet TCRdb's version contains in-frame clones alone and is incomplete. Of 640,000 or so clones in the sample, about an eighth are singletons; the top ten hold about 0.02%. Sequencing was carried out using naive CD4+ T cells from blood. These TCRs come from a young man with type 1 diabetes.

The chain couples TRBV7-3 to TRBJ1-2; 11 bases agree with TRBD1. The germline CDR1 and CDR2 sequences are SGHTA and FQGTGA. The CDR3 covers 15 residues. Trimming removed 5 bases from V and 4 bases from J; junction bases left unmatched: 6. The CDR3 sequence is CASSPGQGAGYGYTF. As DNA, the CDR3 is TGTGCCAGCAGCCCCGGACAGGGGGCTGGCTATGGCTACACCTTC.

The V gene is TRBV6-1, the J gene TRBJ2-1, with TRBD1 matching 8 bases. The CDR3 contains 15 residues. Germline V CDR1 and CDR2: MNHNS, SASEGT. The junction had 5 bases not matched to a gene; V was cut back by 7 bases and J by 0 bases. CDR3 nucleotide sequence: TGTGCCAGCACCTCCGACAGGGGCTCCTACAATGAGCAGTTCTTC. Protein: CASTSDRGSYNEQFF.

The chain couples TRBV6-4 to TRBJ1-1; no clear D gene. This CDR3 spans 13 amino acids. The ends were cut back, 3 bases at V and 0 bases at J, with 5 bases in the middle. CDR1 and CDR2 from the germline V gene are MRHNA and SNTAGT. CDR3 DNA sequence: TGTGCCAGCAGTGAACAGCTGAACACTGAAGCTTTCTTT. The encoded protein is CASSEQLNTEAFF.

The V call is TRBV4-1, the J call TRBJ2-3; D may match TRBD1 or TRBD2 (5 bases each). Germline-derived CDR1 and CDR2 are MGHRA and YSYEKL. Between the trimmed V and J ends, which lost 5 bases and 7 bases, there was a span of 16 bases. The CDR3 extends over 14 amino acids. CDR3 region: CASSSTGTFYTQYF. The CDR3 nucleotides are TGCGCCAGCAGCTCCACCGGGACCTTTTATACGCAGTATTTT.

This chain's CDR3 is CASSSQTSGLSTDTQYF. The CDR3 DNA is TGCGCCAGCAGCTCCCAGACTAGCGGCCTTAGCACAGATACGCAGTATTTT. The chain combines TRBV4-1 with TRBJ2-3; 9 bases match TRBD2. Germline values: CDR1 MGHRA, CDR2 YSYEKL. V shed 5 bases and J 0 bases; nucleotides not matched to a gene: 9. This CDR3 is built from 17 residues.

The chain employs TRBV4-1 and TRBJ1-2, with TRBD1 matching 8 bases. With 0 bases clipped from V and 3 bases from J, the junction kept 3 bases outside the gene matches. The CDR3 covers 15 residues. Germline-derived CDR1 and CDR2 are MGHRA and YSYEKL. DNA of the CDR3: TGCGCCAGCAGCCAAGACCGGGGACAGGACTATGGCTACACCTTC. Its protein product is CASSQDRGQDYGYTF.

V usage is TRBV6-6 and J usage is TRBJ1-2, with 9 nucleotides matching TRBD1. From germline, CDR1 is MNHNY and CDR2 SVGAGI (reference sequence). The CDR3 sequence is 14 residues long. V lost 6 bases to trimming and J lost 2 bases; unmatched junction nucleotides: 4. The DNA for the CDR3 is TGTGCCAGCAGGAACAGGGGGCGCAACTATGGCTACACCTTC. Translated, it gives CASRNRGRNYGYTF.

This clone has only a few counts. The chain is built from TRBV27 and TRBJ1-4; D is ambiguous. The germline V gene has CDR1 MNHEY and CDR2 SMNVEV (reference sequence). The CDR3 consists of 14 residues. The germline V and J ends were trimmed by 9 bases and 7 bases, with 18 bases remaining between them. CDR3 sequence reads: CASGSPGLSEKLFF. The CDR3 nucleotides read TGTGCCAGTGGCAGTCCGGGTTTGAGTGAAAAACTGTTTTTT. Looking up the rest from reference TRBV27 and TRBJ1-4 gives the full variable domain: EAQVTQNPRYLITVTGKKLTVTCSQNMNHEYMSWYRQDPGLGLRQIYYSMNVEVTDKGDVPEGYKVSRKEKRNFPLILESPSPNQTSLYFCASGSPGLSEKLFFGSGTQLSVL.

This clone occurred a few times. The sample carries other DNA sequences with the same CDR3. This chain connects TRBV19 to TRBJ2-4; D is unresolved. Germline V gene lookup returns CDR1 LNHDA and CDR2 SQIVND (reference sequence). The CDR3 extends over 13 amino acids. V shed 1 base and J shed 2 bases, with 3 bases lying between them. Written as DNA, the CDR3 is TGTGCCAGTAGTATAGGGACCAAAAACATTCAGTACTTC. Translating it yields CASSIGTKNIQYF.

This chain connects TRBV7-2 to TRBJ2-7; no clear D gene. CDR1 is SGHTA and CDR2 is FQGNSA in the germline V gene. The CDR3 contains 11 residues. Trimming took 6 bases from V and 6 from J, leaving 9 bases between them. The DNA for the CDR3 is TGTGCCAGCAGGGCATCGGGCGAGCAGTACTTC. It translates to CASRASGEQYF. The variable domain in full, with the rest retrieved from reference TRBV7-2 and TRBJ2-7, is GAGVSQSPSNKVTEKGKDVELRCDPISGHTALYWYRQSLGQGLEFLIYFQGNSAPDKSGLPSDRFSAERTGGSVSTLTIQRTQQEDSAVYLCASRASGEQYFGPGTRLTVT.

This clone appeared a few times. The CDR3 sequence: CASSLAEPSSYNEQFF. CDR3 nucleotides: TGTGCCAGCAGCTTGGCCGAGCCCTCCTCCTACAATGAGCAGTTCTTC. The chain links TRBV5-4 to TRBJ2-1; D remains unclear. This CDR3 is 16 amino acids long. CDR1 and CDR2 from the germline V gene are SGHNT and YYREEE (reference sequence). Trimming removed 0 bases from V and 0 bases from J, with 10 bases in between. The full variable domain, in which reference TRBV5-4 and TRBJ2-1 provide the parts outside the CDR3, is ETGVTQSPTHLIKTRGQQVTLRCSSQSGHNTVSWYQQALGQGPQFIFQYYREEENGRGNFPPRFSGLQFPNYSSELNVNALELDDSALYLCASSLAEPSSYNEQFFGPGTRLTVL.

J is TRBJ2-7 and V is TRBV6-5; 8 bases are shared with TRBD1. The V segment lost 5 bases and the J segment 9 bases; nucleotides outside the gene matches: 6. CDR3 length equals 12 residues. Germline CDR1 and CDR2: MNHEY and SVGAGI. CDR3 loop: CASSGGGTGQYF. The CDR3 nucleotides are TGTGCCAGCAGTGGTGGCGGGACAGGGCAGTACTTC.

This clone appeared a few times. J is TRBJ1-2 and V is TRBV18, with D unclear. CDR3 length equals 13 residues. Germline V gene lookup returns CDR1 KGHSH and CDR2 LQKENI. V was cut by 3 bases and J by 7 bases, with 12 bases left in between. Here the CDR3 DNA reads TGTGCCAGCTCACCGCCCCAGAGCAGTGGCTACACCTTC. Translation gives CASSPPQSSGYTF.

This clone appeared a few times. This chain links TRBV6-5 with TRBJ2-7, with D uncertain. This CDR3 contains 14 residues. The germline CDR1 and CDR2 sequences are MNHEY and SVGAGI. V was clipped by 5 bases and J by 6 bases, with 17 bases between them. The CDR3 loop is CASSPQGVQGEQYF. DNA of the CDR3: TGTGCCAGCAGTCCCCAAGGAGTCCAAGGCGAGCAGTACTTC.

This clone came up a few times. V usage is TRBV5-1 and J usage is TRBJ2-7; possible D gene TRBD1, 6 bases. The CDR3 is 14 residues long. V gave up 0 bases and J gave up 3 bases, with 10 bases separating them. Germline CDR1 and CDR2: SGHRS and YFSETQ. CDR3 region: CASSLGQANYEQYF. The CDR3 DNA reads as TGCGCCAGCAGCTTGGGACAGGCGAACTACGAGCAGTACTTC. Drawing the rest from reference TRBV5-1 and TRBJ2-7, the complete variable domain is KAGVTQTPRYLIKTRGQQVTLSCSPISGHRSVSWYQQTPGQGLQFLFEYFSETQRNKGNFPGRFSGRQFSNSRSEMNVSTLELGDSALYLCASSLGQANYEQYFGPGTRLTVT.

There are a few counts of this clone. This chain connects TRBV29-1 to TRBJ2-5; D tentatively fits TRBD1 or TRBD2 (6 bases each). With the DNA end fitting TRBJ2-7 better, the J assignment may be wrong. Germline-derived CDR1 and CDR2 are SQVTM and ANQGSEA. CDR3 length: 13 residues. The CDR3 sequence is CSPVGGGRHEQYF. The CDR3 DNA reads as TGCAGCCCGGTGGGTGGGGGGCGACACGAGCAGTACTTC.

This sequence joins TRBV6-5 and TRBJ2-3; D might be TRBD1 (6 bases). This CDR3 comprises 15 residues. V was pared by 0 bases and J by 6 bases, with 13 bases between. CDR1 and CDR2 from the germline V gene are MNHEY and SVGAGI. CDR3 bases: TGTGCCAGCAGTTACTCACAGGGAAGCGCGGATACGCAGTATTTT. Translating it yields CASSYSQGSADTQYF.

The chain links TRBV5-1 to TRBJ2-5; D may match TRBD1 or TRBD2 (5 bases each). Germline V gene sequence: CDR1 SGHRS, CDR2 YFSETQ. V lost 2 bases, J lost 3 bases, and 11 bases lay in between. CDR3 length equals 14 residues. The CDR3 loop reads CASSFSRGEETQYF. The CDR3 nucleotides read TGCGCCAGCAGCTTCAGTAGGGGAGAAGAGACCCAGTACTTC.

This clone was seen only a few times. The chain is built from TRBV20-1 and TRBJ2-2; D uncertain. From germline, CDR1 is DFQATT and CDR2 SNEGSKA (reference sequence). This CDR3 is built from 11 residues. Trimming left V 0 bases short and J 7 bases short, with 3 bases between. CDR3 amino acids: CSAREDGELFF. Here the CDR3 DNA reads TGCAGTGCTAGAGAGGACGGGGAGCTGTTTTTT.

The chain carries TRBV4-2 and TRBJ1-4, with D unresolved. Germline values: CDR1 LGHNA, CDR2 YNFKEQ. CDR3 length equals 13 residues. Trimming shortened V by 4 bases and J by 5 bases, and 8 bases separated the two germline ends. In nucleotides, the CDR3 is TGTGCCAGCAGCCTCCACCTCAATGAAAAACTGTTTTTT. Amino acids: CASSLHLNEKLFF.

This clone was counted a few times. The chain joins TRBV29-1 to TRBJ1-3; D perhaps matches TRBD1 (5 bases). In germline, CDR1 is SQVTM, CDR2 ANQGSEA. The length of the CDR3 is 15 residues. The ends were cut back, 2 bases at V and 1 base at J, with 12 bases in the middle. Here the CDR3 DNA reads TGCAGCGTTGAACCGGAGGGGAGGTCTGGAAACACCATATATTTT. It is translated as CSVEPEGRSGNTIYF.

V and J are TRBV6-5 and TRBJ2-6, with D tentatively TRBD1 (5 bases). Germline V gene lookup returns CDR1 MNHEY and CDR2 SVGAGI. The CDR3 loop spans 16 amino acids. V was shortened by 2 bases and J by 1 base, with 9 bases between the two germline ends. In DNA form, the CDR3 reads TGTGCCAGCAGTTACGATAGGGGTTCTGGGGCCAACGTCCTGACTTTC. It encodes CASSYDRGSGANVLTF.

The chain links TRBV7-8 to TRBJ2-3; no definite D call. Germline V gene sequence: CDR1 SGHVS, CDR2 FQNEAQ. The CDR3 is made up of 11 amino acids. V was shortened by 3 bases and J by 5 bases, with 3 bases between the two germline ends. The DNA of the CDR3 is TGTGCCAGCAGCTTTGAAGATACGCAGTATTTT. Protein: CASSFEDTQYF.

About this clone itself: Distinct nucleotide sequences in the sample also encode this CDR3. This chain links TRBV9 with TRBJ2-6; 8 bases map to TRBD2. The length of the CDR3 is 16 residues. Germline V CDR1 and CDR2: SGDLS, YYNGEE. Unmatched junction bases numbered 0, after V lost 0 bases and J lost 1 base. The CDR3 coding sequence is TGTGCCAGCAGCGTAGCGGGAGGGTCTGGGGCCAACGTCCTGACTTTC. Its protein is CASSVAGGSGANVLTF.

The V and J genes are TRBV10-3 and TRBJ1-1; D might be TRBD1 (5 bases). V lost 3 bases, J lost 3 bases, and 14 bases lay in between. This CDR3 is built from 15 residues. Germline V gives CDR1 ENHRY, CDR2 SYGVKD. CDR3 nucleotide sequence: TGTGCCATCAGTGATAGTCGGGTAGGGGACACTGAAGCTTTCTTT. Protein product: CAISDSRVGDTEAFF.

This chain joins TRBV6-5 and TRBJ1-2, with a tentative D call TRBD1 (5 bases). This CDR3 contains 15 residues. V lost 0 bases, J lost 7 bases, and 15 bases lay in between. Germline loops: CDR1 MNHEY, CDR2 SVGAGI. For the CDR3, the DNA is TGTGCCAGCAGTTACTCCGCGGGGTGGAGGGGTGGCTACACCTTC. Amino acids: CASSYSAGWRGGYTF.

This chain links TRBV6-5 with TRBJ2-5; D remains ambiguous. This CDR3 spans 13 amino acids. The germline V gene encodes CDR1 MNHEY and CDR2 SVGAGI. V lost 7 bases to trimming and J lost 7 bases, with 16 bases between them. The CDR3 sequence: CASTLVAMGTQYF. In nucleotides, the CDR3 is TGTGCCAGCACCCTCGTAGCAATGGGGACCCAGTACTTC.

V gene TRBV5-1 combines with J gene TRBJ1-5; D not certain. CDR3 length: 15 residues. Germline values: CDR1 SGHRS, CDR2 YFSETQ. Between the trimmed V and J ends, which lost 0 bases and 3 bases, there was a span of 10 bases. The CDR3 coding sequence is TGCGCCAGCAGCTTGGTTGGGCAGGCCAATCAGCCCCAGCATTTT. Encoded protein: CASSLVGQANQPQHF.

The chain has TRBV15 and TRBJ2-7, with D tentatively TRBD1 (6 bases). Looked up from germline, CDR1 is LNHNV and CDR2 is YYDKDF (reference sequence). V lost 1 base and J 4 bases, leaving 8 bases between the germline ends. The length of the CDR3 is 13 residues. The CDR3 sequence is CATSRGDIYEQYF. Written as DNA, the CDR3 is TGTGCCACCAGCAGAGGGGACATTTACGAGCAGTACTTC. Using reference TRBV15 and TRBJ2-7 for the parts outside the CDR3, the full variable domain is DAMVIQNPRYQVTQFGKPVTLSCSQTLNHNVMYWYQQKSSQAPKLLFHYYDKDFNNEADTPDNFQSRRPNTSFCFLDIRSPGLGDTAMYLCATSRGDIYEQYFGPGTRLTVT.

In its sample, this clone was seen a few times. This chain connects TRBV7-9 to TRBJ1-2; the match to TRBD1 covers 8 bases. The CDR3 covers 16 residues. V dropped 1 base and J dropped 2; count of bases not matched to a gene: 6. Germline CDR1 SEHNR, CDR2 FQNEAQ (reference sequence). As DNA, the CDR3 is TGTGCCAGCAGCTTAGGCGGGACAGGAACGAACTATGGCTACACCTTC. This translates into CASSLGGTGTNYGYTF.